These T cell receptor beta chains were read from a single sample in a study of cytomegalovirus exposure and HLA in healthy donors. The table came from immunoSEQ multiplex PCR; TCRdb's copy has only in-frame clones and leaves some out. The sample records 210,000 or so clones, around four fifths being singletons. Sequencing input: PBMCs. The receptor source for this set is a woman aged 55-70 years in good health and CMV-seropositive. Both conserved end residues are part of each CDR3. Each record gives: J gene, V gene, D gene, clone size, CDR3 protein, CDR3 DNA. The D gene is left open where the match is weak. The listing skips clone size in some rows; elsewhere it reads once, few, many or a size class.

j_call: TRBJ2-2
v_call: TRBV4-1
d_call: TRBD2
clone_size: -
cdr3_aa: CASSQDGSGRRTGELFF
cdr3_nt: TGCGCCAGCAGCCAAGATGGTAGCGGGAGAAGGACCGGGGAGCTGTTTTTT

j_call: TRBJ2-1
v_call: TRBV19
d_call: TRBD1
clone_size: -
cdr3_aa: CASSPRLGQGYNEQFF
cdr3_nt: TGTGCCAGTAGTCCCCGTCTAGGACAGGGTTACAATGAGCAGTTCTTC

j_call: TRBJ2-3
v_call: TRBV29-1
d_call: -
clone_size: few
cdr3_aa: CSGTPQGLYLDTQYF
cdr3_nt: TGCAGCGGTACCCCCCAGGGCCTTTATTTAGATACGCAGTATTTT

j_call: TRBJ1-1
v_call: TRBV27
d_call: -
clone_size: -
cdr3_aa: CASSSTGFAPFF
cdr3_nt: TGTGCCAGCAGTTCAACAGGGTTTGCTCCTTTCTTT

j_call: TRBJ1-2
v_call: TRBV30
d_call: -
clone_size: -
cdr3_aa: CAWSSTDSPGYTF
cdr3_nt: TGTGCCTGGAGTTCAACAGACAGTCCTGGCTACACCTTC

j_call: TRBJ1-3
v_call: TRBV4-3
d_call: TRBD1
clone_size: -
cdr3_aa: CASSQNPVGQGFSGNTIYF
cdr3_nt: TGCGCCAGCAGCCAAAATCCCGTCGGACAGGGCTTCTCTGGAAACACCATATATTTT

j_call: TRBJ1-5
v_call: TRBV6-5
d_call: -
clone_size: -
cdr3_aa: CASSYGRGDQPQHF
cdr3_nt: TGTGCCAGCAGTTACGGGCGGGGGGATCAGCCCCAGCATTTT

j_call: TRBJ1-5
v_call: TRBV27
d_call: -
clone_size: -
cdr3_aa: CASSFRGGNQPQHF
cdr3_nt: TGTGCCAGCAGTTTCAGAGGGGGAAATCAGCCCCAGCATTTT

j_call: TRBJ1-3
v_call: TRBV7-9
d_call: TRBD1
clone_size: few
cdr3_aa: CASSSTGGERESGNTIYF
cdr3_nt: TGTGCCAGCAGCTCCACAGGGGGCGAACGAGAAAGTGGAAACACCATATATTTT

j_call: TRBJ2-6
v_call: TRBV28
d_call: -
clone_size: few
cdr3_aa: CASGRGSGANVLTF
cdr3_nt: TGTGCCAGCGGCAGGGGCTCTGGGGCCAACGTCCTGACTTTC

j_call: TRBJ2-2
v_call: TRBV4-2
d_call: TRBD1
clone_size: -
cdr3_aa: CASSQSGQKNGELFF
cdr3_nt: TGTGCCAGCAGCCAGTCGGGACAGAAGAACGGGGAGCTGTTTTTT

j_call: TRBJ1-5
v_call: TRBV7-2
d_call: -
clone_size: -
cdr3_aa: CASSLDRGQPQHF
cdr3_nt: TGTGCCAGCAGCTTAGACAGAGGGCAGCCCCAGCATTTT

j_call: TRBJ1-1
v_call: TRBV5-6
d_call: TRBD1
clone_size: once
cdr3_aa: CASSLIGQGAGTEAFF
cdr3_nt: TGTGCCAGCAGCTTGATTGGACAGGGGGCCGGCACTGAAGCTTTCTTT

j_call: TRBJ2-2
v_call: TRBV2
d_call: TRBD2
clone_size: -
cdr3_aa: CASSGGAPGELFF
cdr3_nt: TGTGCCAGTAGCGGGGGGGCCCCCGGGGAGCTGTTTTTT

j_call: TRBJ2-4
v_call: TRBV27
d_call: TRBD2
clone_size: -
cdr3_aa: CASRPGLAGTVAKNIQYF
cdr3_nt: TGTGCCAGCAGGCCGGGACTAGCGGGGACCGTCGCCAAAAACATTCAGTACTTC

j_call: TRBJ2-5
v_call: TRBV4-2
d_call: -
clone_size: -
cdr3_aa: CASSQDSGNNQETQYF
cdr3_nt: TGTGCCAGCAGCCAAGATTCGGGGAACAACCAAGAGACCCAGTACTTC

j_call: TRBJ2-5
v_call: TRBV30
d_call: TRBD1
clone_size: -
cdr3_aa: CAWSGQGFQETQYF
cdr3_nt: TGTGCCTGGAGTGGACAGGGATTTCAAGAGACCCAGTACTTC

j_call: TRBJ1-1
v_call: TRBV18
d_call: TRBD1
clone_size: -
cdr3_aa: CASSPQDRGRIGTEAFF
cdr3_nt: TGTGCCAGCTCACCGCAGGACAGGGGGCGCATCGGCACTGAAGCTTTCTTT

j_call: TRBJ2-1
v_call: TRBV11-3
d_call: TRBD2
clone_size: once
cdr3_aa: CASSSRGGEYNEQFF
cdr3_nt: TGTGCCAGCAGCTCACGGGGGGGCGAGTACAATGAGCAGTTCTTC

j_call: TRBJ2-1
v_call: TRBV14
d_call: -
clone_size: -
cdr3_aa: CASSSTGGVNEQFF
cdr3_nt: TGTGCCAGCAGCTCGACAGGTGGGGTCAATGAGCAGTTCTTC

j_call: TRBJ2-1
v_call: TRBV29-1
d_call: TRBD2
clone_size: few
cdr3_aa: CSVVGGGPSGEQFF
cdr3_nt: TGCAGCGTTGTTGGGGGAGGGCCCTCGGGTGAGCAGTTCTTC

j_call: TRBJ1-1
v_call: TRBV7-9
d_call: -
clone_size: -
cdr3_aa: CASSYRVDTEAFF
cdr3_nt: TGTGCCAGCAGCTACAGGGTAGACACTGAAGCTTTCTTT

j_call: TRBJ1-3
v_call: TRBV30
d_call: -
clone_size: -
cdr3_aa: CAWTAGLSGNTIYF
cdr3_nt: TGTGCCTGGACGGCAGGCCTCTCTGGAAACACCATATATTTT

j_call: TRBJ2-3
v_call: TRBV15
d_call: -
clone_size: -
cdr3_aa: CATSRDPGLGDTQYF
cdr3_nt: TGTGCCACCAGCAGAGACCCGGGACTGGGAGATACGCAGTATTTT

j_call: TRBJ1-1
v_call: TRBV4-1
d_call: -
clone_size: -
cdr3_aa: CASSHILTGLGRAEAFF
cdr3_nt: TGCGCCAGCAGCCATATCCTTACCGGTCTGGGTCGGGCTGAAGCTTTCTTT

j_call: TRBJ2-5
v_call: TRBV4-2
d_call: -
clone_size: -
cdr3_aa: CASSQYGTRGAQETQYF
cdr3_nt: TGTGCCAGCAGCCAATACGGGACTCGCGGGGCCCAAGAGACCCAGTACTTC

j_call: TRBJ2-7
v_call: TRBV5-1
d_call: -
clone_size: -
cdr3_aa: CASSLRRGNEQYF
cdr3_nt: TGCGCCAGCAGCTTGAGGCGAGGGAACGAGCAGTACTTC

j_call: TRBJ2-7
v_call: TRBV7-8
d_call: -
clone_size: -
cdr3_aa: CASSLQYEQYF
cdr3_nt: TGTGCCAGCAGCTTACAATACGAGCAGTACTTC

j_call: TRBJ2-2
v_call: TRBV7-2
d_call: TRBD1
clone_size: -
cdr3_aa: CASSSDRRGELFF
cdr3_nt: TGTGCCAGCAGCTCGGACAGGCGTGGGGAGCTGTTTTTT

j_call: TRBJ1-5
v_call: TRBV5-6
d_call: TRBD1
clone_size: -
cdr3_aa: CASSLGDRENQPQHF
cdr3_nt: TGTGCCAGCAGCTTGGGGGACAGGGAAAATCAGCCCCAGCATTTT

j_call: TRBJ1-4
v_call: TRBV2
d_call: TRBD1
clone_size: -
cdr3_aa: CASSEADRVREKLFF
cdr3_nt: TGTGCCAGCAGTGAGGCGGACAGGGTTCGGGAAAAACTGTTTTTT

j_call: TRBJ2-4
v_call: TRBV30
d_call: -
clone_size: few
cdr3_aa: CAWSVGGAGKNIQYF
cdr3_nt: TGTGCCTGGAGTGTAGGCGGGGCGGGCAAAAACATTCAGTACTTC

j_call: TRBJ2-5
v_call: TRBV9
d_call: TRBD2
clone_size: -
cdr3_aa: CASSVEVAGETQYF
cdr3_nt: TGTGCCAGCAGCGTAGAGGTAGCGGGGGAGACCCAGTACTTC

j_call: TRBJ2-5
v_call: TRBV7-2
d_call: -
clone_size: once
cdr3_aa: CASSLSGSGTQYF
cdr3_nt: TGTGCCAGCAGCTTAAGCGGATCGGGGACCCAGTACTTC

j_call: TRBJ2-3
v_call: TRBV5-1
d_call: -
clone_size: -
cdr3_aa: CASSLATEEDTQYF
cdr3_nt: TGCGCCAGCAGCTTGGCTACCGAAGAAGATACGCAGTATTTT

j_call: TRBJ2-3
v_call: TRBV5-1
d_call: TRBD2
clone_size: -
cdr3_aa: CASSPGGLANADTQYF
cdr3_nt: TGCGCCAGCAGCCCGGGGGGACTAGCGAACGCAGATACGCAGTATTTT

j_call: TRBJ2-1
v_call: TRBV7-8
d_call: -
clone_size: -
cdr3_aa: CASSLARAGDNEQFF
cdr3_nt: TGTGCCAGCAGCTTAGCAAGGGCAGGGGACAATGAGCAGTTCTTC

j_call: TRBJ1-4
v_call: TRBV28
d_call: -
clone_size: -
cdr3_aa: CASRGTVDEKLFF
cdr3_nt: TGTGCCAGCAGAGGAACAGTGGATGAAAAACTGTTTTTT

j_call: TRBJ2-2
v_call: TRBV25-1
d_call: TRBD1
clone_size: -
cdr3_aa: CASSLGTGDTGELFF
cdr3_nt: TGTGCCAGCAGTTTGGGGACAGGGGACACCGGGGAGCTGTTTTTT

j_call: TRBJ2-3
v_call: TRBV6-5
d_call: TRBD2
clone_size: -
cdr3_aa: CASKVAGATDTQYF
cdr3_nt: TGTGCCAGCAAGGTAGCGGGAGCGACAGATACGCAGTATTTT